This T cell receptor beta chain was profiled in a study of T cell responses to AZD1222 COVID-19 vaccine. Sequenced by immunoSEQ multiplex PCR; TCRdb stores in-frame clones only, minus some. In the table there are about 75,000 clones, around 86% of which are singletons. Sequenced here: peripheral blood, sampled 28 days after the second AZD1222 dose. The clonotype comes from an adult who received the AZD1222 COVID-19 vaccine.

The CDR3 bases are TGTGCCAGCAGCTACTCCGGGACAGTGAACACCGGGGAGCTGTTTTTT. Its translation is CASSYSGTVNTGELFF. The V and J genes are TRBV11-2 and TRBJ2-2, with 7 positions matching TRBD1. Per germline, CDR1 SGHAT and CDR2 FQNNGV. CDR3 size: 16 residues. The V and J ends lost 4 bases and 1 base, in that order; junction bases with no gene match: 6.